This T cell receptor (beta chain) was captured in a study of cytomegalovirus exposure and HLA in healthy donors. PCR was performed using 60 Vbeta and 13 Jbeta primers. Generated by immunoSEQ multiplex PCR, the TCRdb table keeps only in-frame clones and is missing some. Its table records around 140,000 clones. The V gene's germline CDR1 is SGDLS and CDR2 YYNGEE. The CDR3 extends over 15 amino acids. The ends lost 2 bases at V and 6 bases at J; junction bases unmatched: 8. Material for sequencing was PBMCs. This TCR came from a woman aged 45-59 years in good health and CMV-seronegative. The rearrangement joins TRBV9 to TRBJ2-7; TRBD1 matches at 10 bases. The DNA for the CDR3 is TGTGCCAGCAGCGTGACGCAGGGACAGGGGTTCGAGCAGTACTTC. Translation: CASSVTQGQGFEQYF.